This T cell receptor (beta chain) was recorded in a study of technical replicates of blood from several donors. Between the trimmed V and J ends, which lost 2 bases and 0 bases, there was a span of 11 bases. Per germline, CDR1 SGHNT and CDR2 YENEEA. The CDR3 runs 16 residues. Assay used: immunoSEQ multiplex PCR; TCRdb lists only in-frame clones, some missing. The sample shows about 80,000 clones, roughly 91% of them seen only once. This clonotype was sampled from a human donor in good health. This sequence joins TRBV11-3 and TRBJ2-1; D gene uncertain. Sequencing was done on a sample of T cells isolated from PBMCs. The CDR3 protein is CASSLLGSSSYNEQFF. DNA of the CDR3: TGTGCCAGCAGCTTATTGGGCTCGAGCTCCTACAATGAGCAGTTCTTC.